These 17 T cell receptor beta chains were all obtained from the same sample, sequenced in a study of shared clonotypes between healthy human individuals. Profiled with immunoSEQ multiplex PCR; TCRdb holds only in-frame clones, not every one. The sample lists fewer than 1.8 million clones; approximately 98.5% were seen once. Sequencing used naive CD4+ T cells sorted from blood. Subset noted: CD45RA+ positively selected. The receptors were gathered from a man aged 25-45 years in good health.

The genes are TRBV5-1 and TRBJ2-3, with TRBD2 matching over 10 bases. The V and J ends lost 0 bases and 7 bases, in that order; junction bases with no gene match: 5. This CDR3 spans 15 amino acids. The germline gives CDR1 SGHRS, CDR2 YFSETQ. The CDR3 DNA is TGCGCCAGCAGCTTGGCCGGAGCGGGAGGGCATACGCAGTATTTT. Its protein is CASSLAGAGGHTQYF.

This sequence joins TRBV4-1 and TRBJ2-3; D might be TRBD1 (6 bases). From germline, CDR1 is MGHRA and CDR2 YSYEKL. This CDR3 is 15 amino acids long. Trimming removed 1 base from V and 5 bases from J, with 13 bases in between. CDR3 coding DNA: TGCGCCAGCAGCCAAGGACAGGTCCGGGAAGATACGCAGTATTTT. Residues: CASSQGQVREDTQYF.

The CDR3 spells CASSLAPSGTYEQYF. The CDR3 DNA reads TGTGCCAGCAGCTTAGCTCCTAGCGGAACCTACGAGCAGTACTTC. This rearrangement joins TRBV7-2 to TRBJ2-7, with 7 bases matching TRBD2. The germline V gene encodes CDR1 SGHTA and CDR2 FQGNSA. The CDR3 spans 15 residues. The J segment lost 2 bases and the V segment lost 0 bases, leaving 4 bases of the junction unmatched. Variable domain in full (rest from reference TRBV7-2 and TRBJ2-7): GAGVSQSPSNKVTEKGKDVELRCDPISGHTALYWYRQSLGQGLEFLIYFQGNSAPDKSGLPSDRFSAERTGGSVSTLTIQRTQQEDSAVYLCASSLAPSGTYEQYFGPGTRLTVT.

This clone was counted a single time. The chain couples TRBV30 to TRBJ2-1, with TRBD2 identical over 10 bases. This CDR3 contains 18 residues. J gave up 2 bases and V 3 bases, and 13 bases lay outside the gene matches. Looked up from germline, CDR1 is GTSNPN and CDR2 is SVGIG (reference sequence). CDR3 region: CAWREIAGGFSPYNEQFF. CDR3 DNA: TGTGCCTGGAGGGAAATAGCGGGAGGTTTCTCCCCCTACAATGAGCAGTTCTTC.

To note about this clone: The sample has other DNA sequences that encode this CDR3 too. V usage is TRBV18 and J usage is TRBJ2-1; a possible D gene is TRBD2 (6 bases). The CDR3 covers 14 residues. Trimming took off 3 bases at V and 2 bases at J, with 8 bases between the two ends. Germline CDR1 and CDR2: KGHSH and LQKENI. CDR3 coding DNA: TGTGCCAGCTCACCGACTAGAACCTACAATGAGCAGTTCTTC. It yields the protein CASSPTRTYNEQFF. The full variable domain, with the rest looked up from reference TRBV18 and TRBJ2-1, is NAGVMQNPRHLVRRRGQEARLRCSPMKGHSHVYWYRQLPEEGLKFMVYLQKENIIDESGMPKERFSAEFPKEGPSILRIQQVVRGDSAAYFCASSPTRTYNEQFFGPGTRLTVL.

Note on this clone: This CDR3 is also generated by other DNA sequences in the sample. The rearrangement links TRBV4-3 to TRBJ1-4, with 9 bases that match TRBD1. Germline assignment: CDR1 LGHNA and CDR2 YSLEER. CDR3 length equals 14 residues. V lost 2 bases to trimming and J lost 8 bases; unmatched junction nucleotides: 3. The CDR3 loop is CASSQRQGGEKLFF. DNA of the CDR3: TGCGCCAGCAGCCAAAGACAGGGGGGGGAAAAACTGTTTTTT.

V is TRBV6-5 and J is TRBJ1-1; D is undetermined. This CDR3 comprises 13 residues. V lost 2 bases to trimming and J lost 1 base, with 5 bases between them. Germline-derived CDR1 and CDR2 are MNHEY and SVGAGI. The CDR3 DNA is TGTGCCAGCAGTTACGCGGAGAACACTGAAGCTTTCTTT. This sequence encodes CASSYAENTEAFF.

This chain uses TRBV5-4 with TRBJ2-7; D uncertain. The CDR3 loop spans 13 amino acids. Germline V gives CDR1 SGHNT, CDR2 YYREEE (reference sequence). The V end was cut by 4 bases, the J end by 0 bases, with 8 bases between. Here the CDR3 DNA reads TGTGCCAGCAGCACAATCAACTCCTACGAGCAGTACTTC. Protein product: CASSTINSYEQYF.

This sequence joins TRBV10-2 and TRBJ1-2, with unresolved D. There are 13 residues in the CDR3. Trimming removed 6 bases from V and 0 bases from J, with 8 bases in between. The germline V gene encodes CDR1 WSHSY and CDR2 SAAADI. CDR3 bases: TGCGCCAGCAGAGACCTAGCTAACTATGGCTACACCTTC. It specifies CASRDLANYGYTF.

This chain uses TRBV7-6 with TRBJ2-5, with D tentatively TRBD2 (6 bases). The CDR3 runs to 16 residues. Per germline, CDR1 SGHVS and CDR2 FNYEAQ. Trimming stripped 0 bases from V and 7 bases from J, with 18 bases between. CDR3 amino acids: CASSLAFAEGHRTQYF. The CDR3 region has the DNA TGTGCCAGCAGCTTAGCGTTTGCGGAGGGGCACCGGACCCAGTACTTC.

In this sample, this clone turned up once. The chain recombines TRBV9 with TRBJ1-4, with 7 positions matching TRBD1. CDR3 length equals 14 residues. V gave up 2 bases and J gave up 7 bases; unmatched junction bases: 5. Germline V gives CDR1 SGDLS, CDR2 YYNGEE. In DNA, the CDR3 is TGTGCCAGCAGCGTGGACAGGTGGGGTGAAAAACTGTTTTTT. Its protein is CASSVDRWGEKLFF.

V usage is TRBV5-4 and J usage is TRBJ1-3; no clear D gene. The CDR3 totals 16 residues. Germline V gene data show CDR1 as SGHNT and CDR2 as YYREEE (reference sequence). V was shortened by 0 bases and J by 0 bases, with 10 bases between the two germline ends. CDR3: CASSLDSPNSGNTIYF. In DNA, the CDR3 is TGTGCCAGCAGCTTGGACAGTCCTAACTCTGGAAACACCATATATTTT.

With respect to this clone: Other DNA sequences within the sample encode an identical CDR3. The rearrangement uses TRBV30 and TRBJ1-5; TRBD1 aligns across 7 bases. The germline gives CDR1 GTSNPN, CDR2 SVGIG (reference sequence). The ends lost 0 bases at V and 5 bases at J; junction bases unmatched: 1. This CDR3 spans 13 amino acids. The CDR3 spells CAWSVQGDQPQHF. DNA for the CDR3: TGTGCCTGGAGTGTTCAGGGGGATCAGCCCCAGCATTTT.

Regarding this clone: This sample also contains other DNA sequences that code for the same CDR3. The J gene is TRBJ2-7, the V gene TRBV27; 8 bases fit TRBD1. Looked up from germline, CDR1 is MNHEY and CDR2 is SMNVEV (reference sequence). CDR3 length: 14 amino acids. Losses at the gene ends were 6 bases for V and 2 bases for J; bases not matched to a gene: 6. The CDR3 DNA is TGTGCCAGCAGCCTCCGGGACAGGCCCTACGAGCAGTACTTC. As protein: CASSLRDRPYEQYF.

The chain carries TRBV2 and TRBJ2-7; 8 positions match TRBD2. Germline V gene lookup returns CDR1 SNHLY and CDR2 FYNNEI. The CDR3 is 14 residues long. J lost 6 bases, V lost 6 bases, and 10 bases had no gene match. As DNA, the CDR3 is TGTGCCAGCAGGGGCACGGACCGGGGGGGCGAGCAGTACTTC. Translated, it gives CASRGTDRGGEQYF.

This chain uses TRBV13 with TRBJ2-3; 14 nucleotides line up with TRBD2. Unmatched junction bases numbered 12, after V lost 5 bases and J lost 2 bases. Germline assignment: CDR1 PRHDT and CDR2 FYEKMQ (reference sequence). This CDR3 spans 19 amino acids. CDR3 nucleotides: TGTGCCAGCAGCCGTGGGACTAGCGGGAGACACGGTCCCACAGATACGCAGTATTTT. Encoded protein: CASSRGTSGRHGPTDTQYF. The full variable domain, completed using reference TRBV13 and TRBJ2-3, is AAGVIQSPRHLIKEKRETATLKCYPIPRHDTVYWYQQGPGQDPQFLISFYEKMQSDKGSIPDRFSAQQFSDYHSELNMSSLELGDSALYFCASSRGTSGRHGPTDTQYFGPGTRLTVL.

The CDR3 DNA reads as TGTGCCAGCAGCTTATCAACAGGGGCCGGGGAGACCCAGTACTTC. It specifies CASSLSTGAGETQYF. J is TRBJ2-5 and V is TRBV7-8; 7 bases are shared with TRBD1. CDR3 length equals 15 residues. The V gene's germline CDR1 is SGHVS and CDR2 FQNEAQ. V lost 2 bases and J lost 5; bases outside the gene matches: 8.